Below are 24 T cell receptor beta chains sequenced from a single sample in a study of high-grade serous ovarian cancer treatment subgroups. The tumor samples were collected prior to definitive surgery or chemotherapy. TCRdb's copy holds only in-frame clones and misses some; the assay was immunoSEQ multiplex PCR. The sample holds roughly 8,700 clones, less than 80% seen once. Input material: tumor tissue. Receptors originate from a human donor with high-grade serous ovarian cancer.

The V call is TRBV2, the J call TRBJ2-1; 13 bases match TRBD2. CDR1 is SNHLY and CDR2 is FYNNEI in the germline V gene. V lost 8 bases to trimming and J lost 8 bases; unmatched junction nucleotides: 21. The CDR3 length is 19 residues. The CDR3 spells CASLRGPNPTSGRAHEQFF. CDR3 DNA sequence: TGTGCCAGCCTGCGGGGTCCGAACCCCACTAGCGGGAGGGCCCATGAGCAGTTCTTC.

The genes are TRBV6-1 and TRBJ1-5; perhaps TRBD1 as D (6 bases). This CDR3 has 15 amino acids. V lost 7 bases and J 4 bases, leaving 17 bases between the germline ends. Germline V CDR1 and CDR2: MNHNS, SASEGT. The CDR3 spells CASTPLGGQNQPQHF. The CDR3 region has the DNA TGTGCCAGCACACCCCTTGGGGGGCAAAATCAGCCCCAGCATTTT.

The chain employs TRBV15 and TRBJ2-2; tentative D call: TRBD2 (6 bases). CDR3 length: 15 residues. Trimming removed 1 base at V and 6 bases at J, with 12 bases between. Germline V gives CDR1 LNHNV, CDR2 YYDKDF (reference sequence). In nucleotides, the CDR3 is TGTGCCACCAGCAGAGCCGGGAGTGATGCCGGGGAGCTGTTTTTT. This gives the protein CATSRAGSDAGELFF.

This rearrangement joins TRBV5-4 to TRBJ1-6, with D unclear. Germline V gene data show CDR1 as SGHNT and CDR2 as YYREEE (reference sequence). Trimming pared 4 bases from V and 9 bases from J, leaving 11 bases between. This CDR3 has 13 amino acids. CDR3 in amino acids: CASSVDNPSPLHF. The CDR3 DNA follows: TGTGCCAGCAGCGTCGACAACCCTTCACCCCTCCACTTT. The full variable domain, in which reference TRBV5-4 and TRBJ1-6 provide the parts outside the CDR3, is ETGVTQSPTHLIKTRGQQVTLRCSSQSGHNTVSWYQQALGQGPQFIFQYYREEENGRGNFPPRFSGLQFPNYSSELNVNALELDDSALYLCASSVDNPSPLHFGNGTRLTVT.

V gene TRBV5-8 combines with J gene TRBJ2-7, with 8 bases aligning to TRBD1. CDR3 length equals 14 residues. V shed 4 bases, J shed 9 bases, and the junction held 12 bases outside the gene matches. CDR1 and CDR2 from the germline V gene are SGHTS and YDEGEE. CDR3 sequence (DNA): TGTGCCAGCAGCCCCGGGACAGGCCCCGAGGGGCAGTACTTC. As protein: CASSPGTGPEGQYF.

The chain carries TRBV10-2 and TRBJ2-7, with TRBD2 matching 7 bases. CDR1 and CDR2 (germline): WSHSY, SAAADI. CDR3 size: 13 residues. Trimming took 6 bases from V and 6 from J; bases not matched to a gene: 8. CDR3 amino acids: CASSRLADTEQYF. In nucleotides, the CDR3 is TGCGCCAGCAGCAGACTAGCCGACACCGAGCAGTACTTC.

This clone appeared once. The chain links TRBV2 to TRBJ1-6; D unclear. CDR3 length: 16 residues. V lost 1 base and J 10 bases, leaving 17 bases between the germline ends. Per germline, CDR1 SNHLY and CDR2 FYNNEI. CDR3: CASSEEASAVVSPLHF. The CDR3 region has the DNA TGTGCCAGCAGTGAAGAAGCCAGTGCCGTGGTATCACCCCTCCACTTT.

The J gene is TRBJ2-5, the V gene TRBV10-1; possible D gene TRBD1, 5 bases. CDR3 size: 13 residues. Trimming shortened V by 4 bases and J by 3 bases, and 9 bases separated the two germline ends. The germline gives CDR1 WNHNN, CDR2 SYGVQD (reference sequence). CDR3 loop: CASSARQKETQYF. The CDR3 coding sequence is TGCGCCAGCAGTGCAAGACAGAAAGAGACCCAGTACTTC.

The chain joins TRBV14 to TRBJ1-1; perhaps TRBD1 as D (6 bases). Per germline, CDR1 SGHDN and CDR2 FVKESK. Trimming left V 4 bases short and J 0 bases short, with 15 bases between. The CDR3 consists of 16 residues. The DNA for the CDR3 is TGTGCCAGCAGCCTGCGAGGACAGCTTATGAACACTGAAGCTTTCTTT. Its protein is CASSLRGQLMNTEAFF.

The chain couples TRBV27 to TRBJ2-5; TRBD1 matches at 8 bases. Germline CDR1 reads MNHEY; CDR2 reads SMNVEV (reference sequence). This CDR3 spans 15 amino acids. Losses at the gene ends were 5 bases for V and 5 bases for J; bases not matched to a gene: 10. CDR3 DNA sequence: TGTGCCAGCAGTCCATACAGGGGGAGAGGGGAGACCCAGTACTTC. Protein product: CASSPYRGRGETQYF.

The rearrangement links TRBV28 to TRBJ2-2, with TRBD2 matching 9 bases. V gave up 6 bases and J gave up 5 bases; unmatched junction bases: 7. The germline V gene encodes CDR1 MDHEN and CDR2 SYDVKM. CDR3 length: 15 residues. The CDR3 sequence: CASSRTSGWTGELFF. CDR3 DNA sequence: TGTGCCAGCAGCCGTACTAGCGGGTGGACCGGGGAGCTGTTTTTT.

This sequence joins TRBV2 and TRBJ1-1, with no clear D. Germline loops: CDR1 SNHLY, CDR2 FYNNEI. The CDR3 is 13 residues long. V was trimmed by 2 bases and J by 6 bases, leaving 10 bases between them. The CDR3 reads CASSEKDGAEAFF. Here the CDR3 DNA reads TGTGCCAGCAGTGAAAAAGACGGCGCTGAAGCTTTCTTT.

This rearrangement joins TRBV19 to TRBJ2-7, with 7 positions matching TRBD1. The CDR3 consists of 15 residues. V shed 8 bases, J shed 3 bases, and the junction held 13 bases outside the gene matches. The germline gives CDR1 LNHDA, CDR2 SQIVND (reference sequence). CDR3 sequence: CASSRTGQPIYEQYF. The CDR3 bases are TGTGCCAGTTCCAGGACGGGACAGCCGATCTACGAGCAGTACTTC.

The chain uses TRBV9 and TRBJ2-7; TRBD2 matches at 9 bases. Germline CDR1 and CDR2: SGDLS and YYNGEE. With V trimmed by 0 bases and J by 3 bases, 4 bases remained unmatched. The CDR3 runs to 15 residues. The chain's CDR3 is CASSVGASGIYEQYF. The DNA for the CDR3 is TGTGCCAGCAGCGTAGGCGCTAGCGGGATCTACGAGCAGTACTTC.

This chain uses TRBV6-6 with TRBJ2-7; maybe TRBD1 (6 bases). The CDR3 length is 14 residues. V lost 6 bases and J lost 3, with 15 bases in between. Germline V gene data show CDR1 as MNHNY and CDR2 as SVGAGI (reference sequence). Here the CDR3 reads CASRIYETGYEQYF. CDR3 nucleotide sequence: TGTGCCAGCAGAATATATGAGACAGGCTACGAGCAGTACTTC.

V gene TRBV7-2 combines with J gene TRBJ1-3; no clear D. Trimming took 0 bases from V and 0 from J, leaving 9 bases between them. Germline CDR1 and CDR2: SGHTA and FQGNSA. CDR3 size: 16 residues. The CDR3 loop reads CASSLAASRSGNTIYF. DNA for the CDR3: TGTGCCAGCAGCTTAGCCGCAAGCCGCTCTGGAAACACCATATATTTT.

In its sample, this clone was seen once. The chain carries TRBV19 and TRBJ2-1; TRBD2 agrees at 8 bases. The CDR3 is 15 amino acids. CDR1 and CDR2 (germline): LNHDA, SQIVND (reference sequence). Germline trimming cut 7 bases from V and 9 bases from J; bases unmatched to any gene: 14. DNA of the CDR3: TGTGCCAGTACCCCGGGACTAGATTGGGGTATTGAGCAGTTCTTC. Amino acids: CASTPGLDWGIEQFF. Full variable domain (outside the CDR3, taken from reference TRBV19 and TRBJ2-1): DGGITQSPKYLFRKEGQNVTLSCEQNLNHDAMYWYRQDPGQGLRLIYYSQIVNDFQKGDIAEGYSVSREKKESFPLTVTSAQKNPTAFYLCASTPGLDWGIEQFFGPGTRLTVL.

The CDR3 nucleotides read TGCGCCAGCAGTAACCAGTTGAACACTGAAGCTTTCTTT. It yields the protein CASSNQLNTEAFF. This chain links TRBV10-1 with TRBJ1-1, with D uncertain. The germline gives CDR1 WNHNN, CDR2 SYGVQD (reference sequence). CDR3 size: 13 residues. V was trimmed by 5 bases and J by 0 bases, leaving 7 bases between them.

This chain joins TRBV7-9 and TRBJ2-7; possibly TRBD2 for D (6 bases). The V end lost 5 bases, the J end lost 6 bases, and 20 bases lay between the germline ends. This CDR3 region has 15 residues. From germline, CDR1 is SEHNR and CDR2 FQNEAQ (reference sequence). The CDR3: CASSTRSGGIGEQYF. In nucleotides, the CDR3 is TGTGCCAGCAGCACCCGGAGTGGCGGGATTGGCGAGCAGTACTTC.

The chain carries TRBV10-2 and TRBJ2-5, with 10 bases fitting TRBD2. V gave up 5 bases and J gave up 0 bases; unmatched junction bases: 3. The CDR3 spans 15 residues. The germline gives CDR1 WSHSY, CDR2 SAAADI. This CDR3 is CASSLAGAYQETQYF. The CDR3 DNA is TGCGCCAGCAGTCTAGCGGGGGCGTACCAAGAGACCCAGTACTTC.

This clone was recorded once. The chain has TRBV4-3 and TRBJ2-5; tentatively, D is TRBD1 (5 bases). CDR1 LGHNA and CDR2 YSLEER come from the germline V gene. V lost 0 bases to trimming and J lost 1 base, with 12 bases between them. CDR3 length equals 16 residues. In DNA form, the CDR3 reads TGCGCCAGCAGCCAAGATCTTGGGGCAGCCCAAGAGACCCAGTACTTC. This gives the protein CASSQDLGAAQETQYF.

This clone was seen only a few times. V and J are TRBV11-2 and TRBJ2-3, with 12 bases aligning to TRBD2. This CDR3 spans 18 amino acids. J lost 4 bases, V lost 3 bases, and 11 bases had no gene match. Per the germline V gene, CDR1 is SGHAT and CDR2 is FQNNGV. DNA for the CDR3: TGTGCCAGCAGCTTGCTAGCGGGAGGGTTCGGTCGTCCAGATACGCAGTATTTT. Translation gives CASSLLAGGFGRPDTQYF.

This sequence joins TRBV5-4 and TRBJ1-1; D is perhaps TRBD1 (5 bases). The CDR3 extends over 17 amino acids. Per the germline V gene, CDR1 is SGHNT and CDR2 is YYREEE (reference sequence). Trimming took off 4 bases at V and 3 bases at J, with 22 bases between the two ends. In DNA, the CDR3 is TGTGCCAGCAGCCCCCAAGCTCAGGGCATGGGGTACACTGAAGCTTTCTTT. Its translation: CASSPQAQGMGYTEAFF.

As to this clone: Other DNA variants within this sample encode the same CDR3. In DNA form, the CDR3 reads TGCGCCAGCAGCTTCCGGGACAGGGGTACAGATACGCAGTATTTT. Translating gives CASSFRDRGTDTQYF. This chain connects TRBV5-1 to TRBJ2-3, with 10 bases matching TRBD1. The V gene's germline CDR1 is SGHRS and CDR2 YFSETQ. This CDR3 contains 15 residues. Germline trimming cut 2 bases from V and 3 bases from J; bases unmatched to any gene: 3.